This T cell receptor (beta chain) was profiled in a study of OX40 agonist ivuxolimab in advanced cancers. In this sample, this clone turned up once. The table came from immunoSEQ multiplex PCR; TCRdb's copy has only in-frame clones and leaves some out. The sample includes approximately 67,000 clones, around 84% of them seen just once. The starting material was CD4+ or CD8+ T cells sorted from blood, obtained in a trial of the OX40 agonist ivuxolimab. The receptor's source is an adult with an advanced solid tumor such as melanoma, head and neck, liver or kidney cancer.

The CDR3 coding sequence is TGTGCCAGCACCTCCGTGTTAGGAGGTGAAAAACTGTTTTTT. Its translation: CASTSVLGGEKLFF. This rearrangement joins TRBV27 to TRBJ1-4; D not resolved. Germline V gene lookup returns CDR1 MNHEY and CDR2 SMNVEV (reference sequence). CDR3 length: 14 amino acids. The ends were cut back, 7 bases at V and 7 bases at J, with 16 bases in the middle.